Below, 3 T cell receptor beta chains from the same sample are listed, as sequenced in a study of cytomegalovirus exposure and HLA in healthy donors. 60 Vbeta and 13 Jbeta primers were used in PCR. The table came from immunoSEQ multiplex PCR; TCRdb's copy has only in-frame clones and leaves some out. The profile shows 150,000 to 200,000 clones, roughly 80% of them singletons. The sequenced material came from PBMCs. Receptors originate from a young woman in good health and CMV-seropositive.

The chain recombines TRBV15 with TRBJ2-1; 9 nucleotides line up with TRBD2. The CDR3 is 16 residues long. V gave up 3 bases and J gave up 9 bases; unmatched junction bases: 12. CDR1 LNHNV and CDR2 YYDKDF come from the germline V gene (reference sequence). Here the CDR3 reads CATSSGERGAFGEQFF. The CDR3 nucleotides are TGTGCCACCAGCAGCGGCGAGCGGGGGGCTTTTGGTGAGCAGTTCTTC.

This clone was observed once. V and J are TRBV2 and TRBJ2-3; 12 positions match TRBD2. Trimming at V came to 5 bases and at J to 6 bases, leaving 3 bases not matched to a gene. The CDR3 runs 14 residues. In germline, CDR1 is SNHLY, CDR2 FYNNEI. The CDR3 spells CASSTGTSGDTQYF. Written as DNA, the CDR3 is TGTGCCAGCAGTACCGGGACTAGCGGGGATACGCAGTATTTT.

Turning to this clone: At one end, the junction sequence differs from germline, possibly due to a read error. The identical CDR3 is also encoded by other nucleotide sequences in the sample. The V and J genes are TRBV4-2 and TRBJ1-1; the match to TRBD1 covers 7 bases. This CDR3 spans 16 amino acids. Germline loops: CDR1 LGHNA, CDR2 YNFKEQ. CDR3 coding DNA: TGTGCCAGCAGTCAAGGTGTCGAGGGGGCGAGAACTGAAGCTTTCTTT. Translating gives CASSQGVEGARTEAFF.